This TCR delta chain came from a study of gamma-delta T cells after stem cell transplantation. This clone was found a few times. The translation of this DNA and the TCRdb protein of a much larger clone differ at residue 6, probably owing to a read error; the protein shown here is translated from the DNA. With 2 bases clipped from V and 0 bases from J, the junction kept 9 bases outside the gene matches. The germline gives CDR1 GEAIGNYY, CDR2 EKD. There are 18 residues in the CDR3. TCRdb reanalysed the RT-PCR reads with CATT. The sample includes over 2,500 delta-chain clones, roughly 2.7% of them seen just once.

This clonotype was obtained from a human donor. It is not recorded whose cells these are; they may come from a transplant donor. Sequencing used gamma-delta T cells. The V call is TRDV2, the J call TRDJ1, with TRDD3 matching 12 bases. This CDR3 is CACDSIHTGGYNTDKLIF. CDR3 DNA: TGTGCCTGTGACAGCATTCATACTGGGGGATACAACACCGATAAACTCATCTTT.